This entry lists 14 T cell receptor beta chains sequenced from one sample in a study of CD8 T cells in ankylosing spondylitis. TCRdb reprocessed the 5' RACE reads with MiXCR, giving one entry per CDR3 protein. The table shows about 240,000 distinct CDR3 sequences, with 8% to 10% occurring only once. Sequencing input: blood, either unsorted or a sorted T cell fraction (not recorded which). These receptors came from a female donor with ankylosing spondylitis or in good health (not recorded which).

This clonotype was found many times. A read error may produce the germline difference seen at one junction end. The chain's CDR3 is CASSRTSGSNKSF. CDR3 nucleotides: TGTGCCAGCAGCCGGACTAGCGGGAGTAATAAGTCGTTC. The rearrangement joins TRBV6-2 or TRBV6-3 to TRBJ2-1; 13 bases match TRBD2. Germline V gives CDR1 MNHEY, CDR2 SVGEGT. The CDR3 extends over 13 amino acids.

The sample holds many counts of this clonotype. The chain links TRBV12-3 or TRBV12-4 to TRBJ2-1; D remains unclear. This CDR3 comprises 12 residues. Trimming pared 3 bases from V and 10 bases from J, leaving 10 bases between. The CDR3 region is CASSFPGEEQFF. CDR3 sequence (DNA): TGTGCCAGCAGTTTCCCCGGAGAGGAGCAGTTCTTC.

This clonotype was observed at least ten times. This sequence joins TRBV29-1 and TRBJ1-1, with D maybe TRBD1 (6 bases). This CDR3 comprises 13 residues. The V end lost 6 bases, the J end lost 1 base, and 12 bases lay between the germline ends. Germline CDR1 SQVTM, CDR2 ANQGSEA. CDR3 sequence: CSVQQGGNTEAFF. The CDR3 region has the DNA TGCAGCGTCCAACAGGGAGGGAACACTGAAGCTTTCTTT.

The chain combines TRBV6-1 with TRBJ1-5, with a possible D match to TRBD1 (6 bases). Trimming shortened V by 6 bases and J by 7 bases, and 13 bases separated the two germline ends. Germline V lookup: CDR1 MNHNS, CDR2 SASEGT. The CDR3 totals 13 residues. CDR3 sequence reads: CASRRGAGQPQHF. CDR3 DNA sequence: TGTGCCAGCAGACGGGGGGCTGGCCAGCCCCAGCATTTT.

Ten or more counts support this clonotype. The chain couples TRBV20-1 to TRBJ1-5; 8 nucleotides agree with TRBD1. V lost 1 base and J lost 5; bases outside the gene matches: 7. The CDR3 totals 15 residues. The V gene's germline CDR1 is DFQATT and CDR2 SNEGSKA (reference sequence). The CDR3 DNA reads as TGCAGTGCTAGAGGGGGGACAGGATACTATCAGCCCCAGCATTTT. The encoded protein is CSARGGTGYYQPQHF.

This chain links TRBV6-2 or TRBV6-3 with TRBJ2-6; 12 bases match TRBD2. J gave up 0 bases and V 6 bases, and 6 bases lay outside the gene matches. The germline gives CDR1 MNHEY, CDR2 SVGEGT. This CDR3 contains 18 residues. The CDR3 protein is CASSRGLAGPSGANVLTF. CDR3 in DNA: TGTGCCAGCAGCCGGGGACTAGCGGGTCCCTCTGGGGCCAACGTCCTGACTTTC.

In this sample, this clonotype turned up many times. This chain links TRBV7-2 with TRBJ2-1, with a weak D call TRBD2 (6 bases). The CDR3 has 14 amino acids. V was pared by 5 bases and J by 8 bases, with 16 bases between. Germline V gives CDR1 SGHTA, CDR2 FQGNSA. The CDR3 reads CASSREAGRDEQFF. In nucleotides, the CDR3 is TGTGCCAGCAGCCGAGAGGCGGGAAGGGATGAGCAGTTCTTC.

This clonotype was seen repeatedly, ten times or more. This chain links TRBV5-1 with TRBJ1-2, with unresolved D. The CDR3 totals 14 residues. Trimming took off 5 bases at V and 2 bases at J, with 13 bases between the two ends. Germline V gene data show CDR1 as SGHRS and CDR2 as YFSETQ. The CDR3 is CASSRTEGNYGYTF. CDR3 sequence (DNA): TGCGCCAGCAGTCGGACGGAGGGAAACTATGGCTACACCTTC.

This chain connects TRBV12-3 or TRBV12-4 to TRBJ2-2; no clear D. This CDR3 is built from 12 residues. V lost 6 bases to trimming and J lost 7 bases, with 9 bases between them. The CDR3 is CASRSGGGELFF. The CDR3 region has the DNA TGTGCCAGCAGGTCGGGTGGCGGGGAGCTGTTTTTT.

The chain is built from TRBV27 and TRBJ2-7; TRBD2 matches at 11 bases. Germline V gene sequence: CDR1 MNHEY, CDR2 SMNVEV (reference sequence). This CDR3 is built from 15 residues. The V segment lost 8 bases and the J segment 4 bases; nucleotides outside the gene matches: 10. The CDR3 region has the DNA TGTGCCAGCGGAATTAGCGGGAGGGCGAGTTACGAGCAGTACTTC. It codes for CASGISGRASYEQYF.

This clonotype was found many times. The V and J genes are TRBV5-6 and TRBJ2-7, with 12 bases fitting TRBD2. J lost 3 bases, V lost 0 bases, and 1 base had no gene match. Germline V lookup: CDR1 SGHDT, CDR2 YYEEEE. The CDR3 contains 15 residues. The CDR3 region is CASSLGLAGDYEQYF. CDR3 nucleotides: TGTGCCAGCAGCTTGGGACTAGCGGGAGACTACGAGCAGTACTTC.

This clonotype showed up many times. The chain joins TRBV12-3 or TRBV12-4 to TRBJ1-1; D is uncertain. The germline V and J ends were trimmed by 4 bases and 6 bases, with 12 bases remaining between them. The CDR3 totals 13 residues. CDR3 bases: TGTGCCAGCAGTTCAGCCGAACTGTCTGAAGCTTTCTTT. The encoded protein is CASSSAELSEAFF.

This clonotype was seen at least ten times. This sequence joins TRBV28 and TRBJ1-1; D perhaps matches TRBD1 (5 bases). Germline lookup yields CDR1 MDHEN and CDR2 SYDVKM. The V gene lost 7 bases and the J gene lost 1 base, with 19 bases spanning the gap. The CDR3 covers 16 residues. CDR3 protein: CASTDPGGDRNTEAFF. The CDR3 coding sequence is TGTGCCAGCACCGACCCGGGAGGCGACAGGAACACTGAAGCTTTCTTT.

This clonotype appeared a few times. V usage is TRBV29-1 and J usage is TRBJ1-2; possible D gene TRBD1, 5 bases. Trimming took off 3 bases at V and 0 bases at J, with 8 bases between the two ends. The CDR3 sequence is 13 residues long. Germline lookup yields CDR1 SQVTM and CDR2 ANQGSEA. The CDR3 DNA is TGCAGCGTTGATGGGACGGCTAACTATGGCTACACCTTC. As protein: CSVDGTANYGYTF.